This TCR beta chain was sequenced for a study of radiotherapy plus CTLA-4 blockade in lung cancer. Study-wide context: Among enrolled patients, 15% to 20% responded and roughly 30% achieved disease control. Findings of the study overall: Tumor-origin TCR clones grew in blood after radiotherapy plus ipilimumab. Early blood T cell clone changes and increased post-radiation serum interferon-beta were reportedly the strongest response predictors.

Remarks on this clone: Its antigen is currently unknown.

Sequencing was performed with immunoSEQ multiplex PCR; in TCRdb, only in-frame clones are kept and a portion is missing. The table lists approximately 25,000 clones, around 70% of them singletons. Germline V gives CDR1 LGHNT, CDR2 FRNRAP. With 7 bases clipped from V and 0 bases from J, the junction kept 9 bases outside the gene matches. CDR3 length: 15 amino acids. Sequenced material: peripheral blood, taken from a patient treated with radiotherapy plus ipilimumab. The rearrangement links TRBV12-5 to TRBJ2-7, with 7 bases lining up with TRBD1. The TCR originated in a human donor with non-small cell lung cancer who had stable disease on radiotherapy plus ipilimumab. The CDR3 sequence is CASASQGVLSYEQYF. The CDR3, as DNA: TGTGCTAGTGCCTCCCAGGGGGTCCTCTCCTACGAGCAGTACTTC. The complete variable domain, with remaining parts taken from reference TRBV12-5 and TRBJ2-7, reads DARVTQTPRHKVTEMGQEVTMRCQPILGHNTVFWYRQTMMQGLELLAYFRNRAPLDDSGMPKDRFSAEMPDATLATLKIQPSEPRDSAVYFCASASQGVLSYEQYFGPGTRLTVT.